This T cell receptor beta chain was obtained from a study of blood T cell repertoires in COVID-19. In the study overall: Italy, Spain and the United States were the sources of the convalescent and acute COVID-19 samples. PBMCs, B-cell-depleted T cells, or T cells were the source of the cDNA or gDNA that made up the material.

This CDR3 contains 14 residues. Germline CDR1 SGHRS, CDR2 YFSETQ. On this clone: Mismatch with germline at one junction end may stem from a read error.

Authors' data handling: Amplification with reference gene primers provided the estimates of nucleated cell counts. This table comes from immunoSEQ multiplex PCR, and its TCRdb copy is limited to in-frame clones, with some not included. V and J calls and clone size come straight from that table; D and trimming were deduced from the DNA. The sample shows 200,000 to 250,000 clones, roughly 75% of them seen only once. This clonotype originated in a woman in her 70s with acute or convalescent COVID-19. V and J are TRBV5-1 and TRBJ2-2; possibly TRBD1 for D (5 bases). What was sequenced was peripheral blood. CDR3 sequence: CASRLGPGTGELFF. DNA for the CDR3: TGCGCCAGCAGGTTGGGGCCTGGTACCGGGGAGCTGTTTTTT.